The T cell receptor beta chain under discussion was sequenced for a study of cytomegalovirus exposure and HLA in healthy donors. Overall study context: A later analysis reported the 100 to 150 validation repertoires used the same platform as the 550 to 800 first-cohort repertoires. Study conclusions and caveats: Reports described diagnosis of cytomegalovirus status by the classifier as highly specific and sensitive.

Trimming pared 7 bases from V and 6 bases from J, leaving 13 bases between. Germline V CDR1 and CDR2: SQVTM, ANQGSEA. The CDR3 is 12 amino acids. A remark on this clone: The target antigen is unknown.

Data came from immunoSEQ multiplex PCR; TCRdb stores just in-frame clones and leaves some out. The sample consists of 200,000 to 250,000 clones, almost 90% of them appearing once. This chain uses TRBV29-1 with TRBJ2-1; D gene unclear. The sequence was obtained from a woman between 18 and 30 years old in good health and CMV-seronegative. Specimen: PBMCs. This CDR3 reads CSGVALTNEQFF. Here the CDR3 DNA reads TGCAGCGGGGTAGCACTGACCAATGAGCAGTTCTTC.